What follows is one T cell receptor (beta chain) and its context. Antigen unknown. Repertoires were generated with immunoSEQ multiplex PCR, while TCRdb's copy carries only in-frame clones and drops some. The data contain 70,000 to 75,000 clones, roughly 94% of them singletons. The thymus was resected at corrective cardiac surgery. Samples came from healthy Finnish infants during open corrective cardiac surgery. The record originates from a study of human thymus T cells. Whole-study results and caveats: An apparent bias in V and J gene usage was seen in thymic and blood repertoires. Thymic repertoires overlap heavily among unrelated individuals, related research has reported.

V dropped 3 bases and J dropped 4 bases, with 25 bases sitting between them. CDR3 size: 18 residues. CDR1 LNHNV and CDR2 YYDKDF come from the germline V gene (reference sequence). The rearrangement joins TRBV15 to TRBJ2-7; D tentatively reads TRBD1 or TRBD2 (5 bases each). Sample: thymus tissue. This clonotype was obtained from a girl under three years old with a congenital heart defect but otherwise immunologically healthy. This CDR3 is CATSSEFDSSYGAYEQYF. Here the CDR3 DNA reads TGTGCCACCAGCAGCGAGTTTGACAGTTCCTACGGGGCATACGAGCAGTACTTC.